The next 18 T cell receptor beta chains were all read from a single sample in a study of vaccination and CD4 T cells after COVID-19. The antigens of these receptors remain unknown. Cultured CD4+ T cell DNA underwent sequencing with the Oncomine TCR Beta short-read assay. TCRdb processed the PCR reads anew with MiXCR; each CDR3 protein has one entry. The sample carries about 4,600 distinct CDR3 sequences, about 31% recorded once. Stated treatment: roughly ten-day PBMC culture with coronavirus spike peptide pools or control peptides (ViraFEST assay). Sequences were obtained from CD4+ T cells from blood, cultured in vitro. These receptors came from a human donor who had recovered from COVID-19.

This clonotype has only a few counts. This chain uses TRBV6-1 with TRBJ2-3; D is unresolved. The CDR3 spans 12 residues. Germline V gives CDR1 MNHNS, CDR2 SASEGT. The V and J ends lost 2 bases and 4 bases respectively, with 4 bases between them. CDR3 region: CASSETADTQYF. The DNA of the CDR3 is TGTGCCAGCAGTGAAACGGCAGATACGCAGTATTTT.

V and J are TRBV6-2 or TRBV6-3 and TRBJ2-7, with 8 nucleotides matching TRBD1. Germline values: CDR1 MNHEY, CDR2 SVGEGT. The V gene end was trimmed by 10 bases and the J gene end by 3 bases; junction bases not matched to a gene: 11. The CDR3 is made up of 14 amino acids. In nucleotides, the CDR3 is TGTGCCACCCGGGCCCGGGACAGGCGCTACGAGCAGTACTTC. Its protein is CATRARDRRYEQYF.

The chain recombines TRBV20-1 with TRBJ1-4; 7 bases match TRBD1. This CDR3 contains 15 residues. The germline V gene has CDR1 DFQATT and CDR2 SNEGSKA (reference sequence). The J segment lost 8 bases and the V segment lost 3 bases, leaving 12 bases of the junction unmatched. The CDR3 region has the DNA TGCAGTGCTAGTGGGGGGACAGCTCTTTGGGAAAAACTGTTTTTT. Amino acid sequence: CSASGGTALWEKLFF.

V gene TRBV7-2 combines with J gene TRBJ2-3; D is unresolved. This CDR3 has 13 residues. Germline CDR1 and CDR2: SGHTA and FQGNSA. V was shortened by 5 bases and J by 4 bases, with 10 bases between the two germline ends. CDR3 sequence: CASSPFRADTQYF. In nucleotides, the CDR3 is TGTGCCAGCAGCCCGTTTCGCGCAGATACGCAGTATTTT.

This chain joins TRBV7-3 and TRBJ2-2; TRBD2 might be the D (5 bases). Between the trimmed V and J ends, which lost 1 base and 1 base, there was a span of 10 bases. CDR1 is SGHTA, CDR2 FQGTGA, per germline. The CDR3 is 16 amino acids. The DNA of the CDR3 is TGTGCCAGCAGCTTAAACGCGGGCGGGAACACCGGGGAGCTGTTTTTT. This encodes CASSLNAGGNTGELFF.

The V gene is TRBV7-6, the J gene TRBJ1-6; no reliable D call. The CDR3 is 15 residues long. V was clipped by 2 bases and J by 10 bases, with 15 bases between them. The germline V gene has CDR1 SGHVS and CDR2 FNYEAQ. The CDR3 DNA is TGTGCCAGCAGCTTATCCGACCAGAGCGGGTCACCCCTCCACTTT. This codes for CASSLSDQSGSPLHF. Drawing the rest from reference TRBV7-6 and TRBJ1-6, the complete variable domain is GAGVSQSPRYKVTKRGQDVALRCDPISGHVSLYWYRQALGQGPEFLTYFNYEAQQDKSGLPNDRFSAERPEGSISTLTIQRTEQRDSAMYRCASSLSDQSGSPLHFGNGTRLTVT.

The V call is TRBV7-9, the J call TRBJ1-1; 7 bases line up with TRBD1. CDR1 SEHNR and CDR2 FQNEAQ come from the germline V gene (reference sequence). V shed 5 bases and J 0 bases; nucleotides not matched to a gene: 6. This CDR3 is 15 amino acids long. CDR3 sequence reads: CASSLEGQMNTEAFF. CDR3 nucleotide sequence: TGTGCCAGCAGCCTAGAGGGACAGATGAACACTGAAGCTTTCTTT.

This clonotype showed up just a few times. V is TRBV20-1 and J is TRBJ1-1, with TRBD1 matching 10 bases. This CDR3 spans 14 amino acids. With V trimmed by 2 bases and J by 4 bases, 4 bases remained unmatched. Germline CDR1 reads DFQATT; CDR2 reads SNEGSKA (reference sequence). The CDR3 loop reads CSARPRTGGTEAFF. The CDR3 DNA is TGCAGTGCTAGACCAAGGACAGGGGGCACTGAAGCTTTCTTT.

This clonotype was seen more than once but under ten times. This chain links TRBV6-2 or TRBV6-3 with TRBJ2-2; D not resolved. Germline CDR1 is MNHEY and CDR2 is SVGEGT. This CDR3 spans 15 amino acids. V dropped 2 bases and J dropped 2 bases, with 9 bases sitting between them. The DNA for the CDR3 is TGTGCCAGCAGTTACGATGGAGCAAACACCGGGGAGCTGTTTTTT. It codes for CASSYDGANTGELFF.

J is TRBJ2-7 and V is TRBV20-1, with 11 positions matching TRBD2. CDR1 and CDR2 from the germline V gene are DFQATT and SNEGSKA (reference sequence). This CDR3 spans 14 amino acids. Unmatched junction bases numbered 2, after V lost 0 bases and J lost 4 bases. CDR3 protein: CSARDPSGRYEQYF. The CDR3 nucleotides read TGCAGTGCTAGAGATCCTAGCGGGAGGTACGAGCAGTACTTC.

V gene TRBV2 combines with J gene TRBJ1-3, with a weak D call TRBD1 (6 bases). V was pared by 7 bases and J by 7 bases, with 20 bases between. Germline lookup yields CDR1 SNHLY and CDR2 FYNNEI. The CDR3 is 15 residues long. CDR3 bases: TGTGCCAGCACCGTCTCAGGGGTATTAGGTAACACCATATATTTT. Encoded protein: CASTVSGVLGNTIYF. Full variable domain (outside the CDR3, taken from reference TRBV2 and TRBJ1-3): EPEVTQTPSHQVTQMGQEVILRCVPISNHLYFYWYRQILGQKVEFLVSFYNNEISEKSEIFDDQFSVERPDGSNFTLKIRSTKLEDSAMYFCASTVSGVLGNTIYFGEGSWLTVV.

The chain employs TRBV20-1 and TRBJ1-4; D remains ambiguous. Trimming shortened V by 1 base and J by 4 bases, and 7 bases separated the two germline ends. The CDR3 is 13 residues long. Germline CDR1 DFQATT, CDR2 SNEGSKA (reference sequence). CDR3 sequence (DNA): TGCAGTGCTAGAGGGGCGTTTAATGAAAAACTGTTTTTT. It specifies CSARGAFNEKLFF.

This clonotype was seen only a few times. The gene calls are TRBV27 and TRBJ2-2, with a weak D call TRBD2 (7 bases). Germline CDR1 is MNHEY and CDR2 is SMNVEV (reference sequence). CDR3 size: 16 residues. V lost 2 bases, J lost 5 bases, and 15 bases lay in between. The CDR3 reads CASSLGGGPATGELFF. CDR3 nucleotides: TGTGCCAGCAGTTTAGGGGGGGGCCCGGCTACCGGGGAGCTGTTTTTT.

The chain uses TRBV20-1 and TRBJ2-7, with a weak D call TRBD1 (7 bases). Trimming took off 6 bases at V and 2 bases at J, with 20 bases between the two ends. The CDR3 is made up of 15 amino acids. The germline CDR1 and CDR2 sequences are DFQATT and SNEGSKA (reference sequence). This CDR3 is CSAGGGKLPPYEQYF. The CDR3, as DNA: TGCAGTGCCGGAGGGGGCAAGCTCCCGCCCTACGAGCAGTACTTC.

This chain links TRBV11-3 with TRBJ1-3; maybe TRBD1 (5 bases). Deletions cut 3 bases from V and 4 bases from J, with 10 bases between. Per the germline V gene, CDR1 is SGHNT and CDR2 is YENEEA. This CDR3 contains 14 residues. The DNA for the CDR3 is TGTGCCAGCAGCTTTAGGGGAAACGGAAACACCATATATTTT. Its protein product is CASSFRGNGNTIYF.

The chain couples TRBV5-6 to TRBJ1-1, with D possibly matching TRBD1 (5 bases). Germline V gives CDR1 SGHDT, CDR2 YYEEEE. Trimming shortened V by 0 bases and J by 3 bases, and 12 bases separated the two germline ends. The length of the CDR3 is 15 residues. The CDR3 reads CASSLGPGSDTEAFF. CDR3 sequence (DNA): TGTGCCAGCAGCTTGGGGCCAGGGTCCGACACTGAAGCTTTCTTT.

The CDR3 DNA sequence: TGTGCCATCACCCCGGGACAGCACACCGGGGAGCTGTTTTTT. Amino acids: CAITPGQHTGELFF. This rearrangement joins TRBV10-3 to TRBJ2-2; 7 nucleotides align to TRBD1. With 7 bases clipped from V and 3 bases from J, the junction kept 5 bases outside the gene matches. The germline CDR1 and CDR2 sequences are ENHRY and SYGVKD. There are 14 residues in the CDR3.

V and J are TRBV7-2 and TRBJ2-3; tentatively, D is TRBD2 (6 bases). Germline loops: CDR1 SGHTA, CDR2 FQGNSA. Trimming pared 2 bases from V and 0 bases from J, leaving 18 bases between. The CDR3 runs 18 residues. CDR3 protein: CASSLPVASGLSTDTQYF. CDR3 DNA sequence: TGTGCCAGCAGCTTACCGGTAGCGAGCGGGTTAAGCACAGATACGCAGTATTTT.